Shown below are 28 T cell receptor beta chains from a single sample sequenced in a study of T cell responses to AZD1222 COVID-19 vaccine (dated by TCRdb to the early 2020s). Library construction relied on the immunoSEQ multiplex PCR assay. As stored in TCRdb, this immuneACCESS dataset retains in-frame rearrangements with V and J assigned. A fraction of the clones does not appear; measured against another copy, unresolved V genes explain less than half of the discrepancy, and the remainder lacks a known reason. This sample has 150,000 or so clones in its table, and approximately 90% of those were observed once. The ten most abundant clones make up 3% to 3.5% of the sample. The time point tag for this specimen amounts to: baseline before first vaccination. Sequenced material: peripheral blood, taken on day 0 of AZD1222 vaccination. The source of these receptors is an adult in good health.

This chain connects TRBV28 to TRBJ1-2; tentative D call: TRBD1 (5 bases). Germline values: CDR1 MDHEN, CDR2 SYDVKM. V was pared by 6 bases and J by 4 bases, with 15 bases between. This CDR3 is built from 14 residues. The CDR3 DNA reads TGTGCCAGCAGCCTTCCAGGGACCCGCTATGGCTACACCTTC. This translates into CASSLPGTRYGYTF.

The chain combines TRBV7-9 with TRBJ2-3; D may be TRBD2 (6 bases). Germline V gene data show CDR1 as SEHNR and CDR2 as FQNEAQ (reference sequence). Trimming removed 5 bases from V and 7 bases from J, with 19 bases in between. The CDR3 has 15 amino acids. In DNA, the CDR3 is TGTGCCAGCAGCCTCTCCGATGGCGGGGCGTATACGCAGTATTTT. This encodes CASSLSDGGAYTQYF.

The chain carries TRBV4-1 and TRBJ1-6, with D possibly TRBD1 on 6 matching bases. The germline CDR1 and CDR2 sequences are MGHRA and YSYEKL. Trimming pared 4 bases from V and 6 bases from J, leaving 16 bases between. The CDR3 consists of 16 residues. The CDR3 nucleotides are TGCGCCAGCAGCCTCACACAGGGCCTAAGTAATTCACCCCTCCACTTT. Translating it yields CASSLTQGLSNSPLHF.

The rearrangement links TRBV7-2 to TRBJ2-5; D possibly matches TRBD1 or TRBD2 (6 bases each). The germline V and J ends were trimmed by 0 bases and 2 bases, with 13 bases remaining between them. CDR1 and CDR2 (germline): SGHTA, FQGNSA. The CDR3 loop spans 16 amino acids. CDR3 protein: CASSLALGGRQETQYF. The CDR3 coding sequence is TGTGCCAGCAGCTTAGCCTTGGGGGGCCGACAAGAGACCCAGTACTTC.

This clone qualifies as medium-sized. The chain has TRBV6-5 and TRBJ1-2, with 12 positions matching TRBD1. The CDR3 consists of 15 residues. The ends lost 4 bases at V and 4 bases at J; junction bases unmatched: 4. The V gene's germline CDR1 is MNHEY and CDR2 SVGAGI. The CDR3: CASSLGQGAFYGYTF. The CDR3 DNA sequence: TGTGCCAGCAGTTTGGGACAGGGGGCCTTCTATGGCTACACCTTC.

The chain links TRBV2 to TRBJ2-5, with 8 bases fitting TRBD2. Per the germline V gene, CDR1 is SNHLY and CDR2 is FYNNEI. CDR3 length equals 15 residues. The V gene end was trimmed by 9 bases and the J gene end by 4 bases; junction bases not matched to a gene: 13. The CDR3 sequence: CARSGGTTSGETQYF. CDR3 DNA sequence: TGTGCCAGGAGCGGGGGAACCACTTCGGGAGAGACCCAGTACTTC.

This clone was seen just once. The V gene is TRBV4-1, the J gene TRBJ1-5, with D perhaps matching TRBD1 (5 bases). This CDR3 spans 13 amino acids. Per germline, CDR1 MGHRA and CDR2 YSYEKL. Trimming cost V 4 bases and J 9 bases, with 13 bases left between them. CDR3 in DNA: TGCGCCAGCAGCCCGGACACGTCTAGGCCCCAGCATTTT. Translating it yields CASSPDTSRPQHF.

The CDR3 DNA is TGTGCCAGCAGCCGGGGGAGCCTGGGGACTGAAGCTTTCTTT. This codes for CASSRGSLGTEAFF. V usage is TRBV6-2 or TRBV6-3 and J usage is TRBJ1-1, with D tentatively TRBD1 (5 bases). Germline values: CDR1 MNHEY, CDR2 SVGEGT. V lost 6 bases and J lost 5, with 16 bases in between. This CDR3 region has 14 residues.

This sequence joins TRBV14 and TRBJ1-3; no definite D call. Per germline, CDR1 SGHDN and CDR2 FVKESK. V was clipped by 4 bases and J by 3 bases, with 7 bases between them. This CDR3 contains 13 residues. The CDR3 here is CASSLGVGNTIYF. As DNA, the CDR3 is TGTGCCAGCAGCCTAGGAGTTGGAAACACCATATATTTT.

The CDR3 DNA is TGCGCCAGCAGCTTGGCGGTCGGACTTTCCCTCACAGATACGCAGTATTTT. It yields the protein CASSLAVGLSLTDTQYF. The rearrangement links TRBV5-1 to TRBJ2-3; D is perhaps TRBD2 (5 bases). The CDR3 runs 17 residues. V lost 0 bases and J lost 2, with 16 bases in between. The germline V gene has CDR1 SGHRS and CDR2 YFSETQ.

The chain couples TRBV5-1 to TRBJ2-7, with a tentative D call TRBD2 (5 bases). Germline V lookup: CDR1 SGHRS, CDR2 YFSETQ. V lost 6 bases and J lost 0, with 13 bases in between. The CDR3 extends over 14 amino acids. Written as DNA, the CDR3 is TGCGCCAGCAAGCGGCTACCAAGCTCCTACGAGCAGTACTTC. Its protein is CASKRLPSSYEQYF. The full variable domain, in which reference TRBV5-1 and TRBJ2-7 provide the parts outside the CDR3, is KAGVTQTPRYLIKTRGQQVTLSCSPISGHRSVSWYQQTPGQGLQFLFEYFSETQRNKGNFPGRFSGRQFSNSRSEMNVSTLELGDSALYLCASKRLPSSYEQYFGPGTRLTVT.

V is TRBV4-2 and J is TRBJ2-7; unclear D gene. The length of the CDR3 is 15 residues. V was shortened by 3 bases and J by 5 bases, with 17 bases between the two germline ends. Germline V lookup: CDR1 LGHNA, CDR2 YNFKEQ. CDR3 sequence reads: CASSQISGPQNEQYF. CDR3 DNA sequence: TGTGCCAGCAGCCAGATATCCGGGCCCCAAAACGAGCAGTACTTC.

The chain is built from TRBV12-3 or TRBV12-4 and TRBJ1-2; the D gene is possibly TRBD1 (5 bases). The length of the CDR3 is 12 residues. Between the trimmed V and J ends, which lost 5 bases and 8 bases, there was a span of 12 bases. This CDR3 is CASSLGPPGYTF. The CDR3 DNA reads as TGTGCCAGCAGTCTGGGACCTCCCGGCTACACCTTC.

V and J are TRBV5-8 and TRBJ2-4; either TRBD1 or TRBD2 may supply D (7 bases each). The CDR3 is made up of 16 amino acids. V was cut by 3 bases and J by 0 bases, with 13 bases left in between. Looked up from germline, CDR1 is SGHTS and CDR2 is YDEGEE. The CDR3 is CASSWGGTEAKNIQYF. The CDR3 nucleotides are TGTGCCAGCAGCTGGGGGGGGACAGAAGCCAAAAACATTCAGTACTTC.

The rearrangement uses TRBV5-1 and TRBJ2-7; TRBD1 matches 9 bases. V lost 4 bases, J lost 9 bases, and 5 bases stayed unmatched. CDR3 length: 12 amino acids. Germline CDR1 reads SGHRS; CDR2 reads YFSETQ. The CDR3 bases are TGCGCCAGCAGCCATGAACAGGGGGCGCAGTACTTC. Amino acids: CASSHEQGAQYF.

The V and J genes are TRBV3-1 (or the pseudogene TRBV3-2) and TRBJ1-2; 7 bases align to TRBD1. The CDR3 is 12 amino acids. CDR1 and CDR2 (germline): LGHDT, YNNKEL (reference sequence). V lost 4 bases to trimming and J lost 6 bases; unmatched junction nucleotides: 2. CDR3 protein: CASSPQGDGYTF. The CDR3 nucleotides are TGTGCCAGCAGCCCCCAGGGGGATGGCTACACCTTC.

The rearrangement uses TRBV7-8 and TRBJ1-5; D remains unclear. The CDR3 is 15 residues long. Trimming removed 1 base at V and 4 bases at J, with 11 bases between. Germline V gene data show CDR1 as SGHVS and CDR2 as FQNEAQ. The CDR3 is CASSLDSQKNQPQHF. The CDR3, as DNA: TGTGCCAGCAGCTTAGATTCACAGAAAAATCAGCCCCAGCATTTT.

In its sample, this clone was seen a few times. Other DNA sequences in this specimen translate into the identical CDR3. This chain connects TRBV11-2 to TRBJ2-1, with 8 bases lining up with TRBD2. The germline V gene encodes CDR1 SGHAT and CDR2 FQNNGV. The ends lost 1 base at V and 2 bases at J; junction bases unmatched: 4. The CDR3 totals 16 residues. The CDR3 region is CASSLAAGGTYNEQFF. CDR3 nucleotides: TGTGCCAGCAGCTTAGCGGCGGGGGGTACCTACAATGAGCAGTTCTTC. The full variable domain, completed using reference TRBV11-2 and TRBJ2-1, is EAGVAQSPRYKIIEKRQSVAFWCNPISGHATLYWYQQILGQGPKLLIQFQNNGVVDDSQLPKDRFSAERLKGVDSTLKIQPAKLEDSAVYLCASSLAAGGTYNEQFFGPGTRLTVL.

The chain combines TRBV7-9 with TRBJ1-5; unclear D gene. Germline CDR1 is SEHNR and CDR2 is FQNEAQ (reference sequence). Between the trimmed V and J ends, which lost 6 bases and 5 bases, there was a span of 11 bases. This CDR3 contains 13 residues. The CDR3 region has the DNA TGTGCCAGCAGTGGGCCCGGGCATCAGCCCCAGCATTTT. This encodes CASSGPGHQPQHF. Together with reference TRBV7-9 and TRBJ1-5, the CDR3 gives the full variable domain: DTGVSQNPRHKITKRGQNVTFRCDPISEHNRLYWYRQTLGQGPEFLTYFQNEAQLEKSRLLSDRFSAERPKGSFSTLEIQRTEQGDSAMYLCASSGPGHQPQHFGDGTRLSIL.

The count of this clone is one. The chain carries TRBV7-9 and TRBJ1-6, with a possible D match to TRBD1 (5 bases). Germline loops: CDR1 SEHNR, CDR2 FQNEAQ (reference sequence). Trimming took off 6 bases at V and 9 bases at J, with 9 bases between the two ends. This CDR3 contains 12 residues. CDR3 coding DNA: TGTGCCAGCAGATCAGGGAGTTCACCCCTCCACTTT. This encodes CASRSGSSPLHF. The entire variable domain, with the rest obtained from reference TRBV7-9 and TRBJ1-6, is as follows: DTGVSQNPRHKITKRGQNVTFRCDPISEHNRLYWYRQTLGQGPEFLTYFQNEAQLEKSRLLSDRFSAERPKGSFSTLEIQRTEQGDSAMYLCASRSGSSPLHFGNGTRLTVT.

The J gene is TRBJ2-3, the V gene TRBV5-5, with unresolved D. Germline lookup yields CDR1 SGHKS and CDR2 YYEKEE (reference sequence). The CDR3 runs to 14 residues. V was clipped by 0 bases and J by 1 base, with 6 bases between them. The CDR3 region is CASSLGWGTDTQYF. CDR3 nucleotides: TGTGCCAGCAGCTTGGGGTGGGGCACAGATACGCAGTATTTT.

V usage is TRBV3-1 (or the pseudogene TRBV3-2) and J usage is TRBJ2-7, with D possibly being TRBD1 (6 bases). V gave up 1 base and J gave up 7 bases, with 17 bases separating them. The germline gives CDR1 LGHDT, CDR2 YNNKEL (reference sequence). This CDR3 has 15 amino acids. The chain's CDR3 is CASSQVHTGLVEQYF. The CDR3 coding sequence is TGTGCCAGCAGCCAAGTTCATACAGGGCTTGTAGAGCAGTACTTC.

The V call is TRBV6-1, the J call TRBJ1-1; D perhaps matches TRBD1 (6 bases). V shed 1 base and J shed 4 bases, with 13 bases lying between them. This CDR3 region has 15 residues. CDR1 is MNHNS, CDR2 SASEGT, per germline. The CDR3 DNA reads as TGTGCCAGCAGTGAAGAGGCCGCGGGGGCCACTGAAGCTTTCTTT. Amino acid sequence: CASSEEAAGATEAFF.

The chain carries TRBV15 and TRBJ2-1, with D possibly being TRBD2 (5 bases). The CDR3 length is 17 residues. Trimming pared 0 bases from V and 0 bases from J, leaving 12 bases between. Per germline, CDR1 LNHNV and CDR2 YYDKDF (reference sequence). The CDR3 protein is CATSRDNGVNSYNEQFF. The CDR3 DNA reads TGTGCCACCAGCAGAGATAACGGGGTTAACTCCTACAATGAGCAGTTCTTC.

A single count supports this clone. The V and J genes are TRBV9 and TRBJ2-1, with D tentatively TRBD1 (6 bases). CDR1 is SGDLS, CDR2 YYNGEE, per germline. V was cut by 2 bases and J by 0 bases, with 12 bases left in between. The length of the CDR3 is 16 residues. CDR3 residues: CASSVRTDSSYNEQFF. The CDR3 DNA sequence: TGTGCCAGCAGCGTTAGGACAGATAGCTCCTACAATGAGCAGTTCTTC.

This sequence joins TRBV6-2 or TRBV6-3 and TRBJ2-4, with 7 bases that match TRBD2. V lost 2 bases to trimming and J lost 0 bases; unmatched junction nucleotides: 13. The CDR3 loop spans 19 amino acids. Germline CDR1 is MNHEY and CDR2 is SVGEGT. CDR3 DNA: TGTGCCAGCAGTTACCCGCGGGGGACCATAACATTAGCCAAAAACATTCAGTACTTC. Translating it yields CASSYPRGTITLAKNIQYF.

This chain links TRBV19 with TRBJ2-2; 8 bases are shared with TRBD1. V shed 3 bases, J shed 2 bases, and the junction held 5 bases outside the gene matches. Germline assignment: CDR1 LNHDA and CDR2 SQIVND (reference sequence). The CDR3 consists of 16 residues. The CDR3 is CASSMYGQGNTGELFF. CDR3 DNA: TGTGCCAGTAGTATGTATGGACAGGGCAACACCGGGGAGCTGTTTTTT.

The V call is TRBV5-4, the J call TRBJ1-6; 8 bases align to TRBD1. The germline V gene has CDR1 SGHNT and CDR2 YYREEE (reference sequence). The CDR3 is made up of 16 amino acids. The ends lost 4 bases at V and 5 bases at J; junction bases unmatched: 8. Written as DNA, the CDR3 is TGTGCCAGCAGCCTTCCAGGGGGCGCAAATAATTCACCCCTCCACTTT. Amino acid sequence: CASSLPGGANNSPLHF.